Presented here are 32 T cell receptor beta chains from one specimen sequenced in a study of blood T cell repertoires in COVID-19. Using immunoSEQ multiplex PCR, the repertoire was profiled, and TCRdb retains in-frame clones only, with some absent. The data contain 150,000 or so clones, 90% of them singletons. The sequencing input was peripheral blood. These receptors came from a man in his fifties with acute or convalescent COVID-19.

The chain couples TRBV7-3 to TRBJ2-1; 14 nucleotides agree with TRBD2. Germline lookup yields CDR1 SGHTA and CDR2 FQGTGA. V lost 3 bases to trimming and J lost 9 bases; unmatched junction nucleotides: 7. CDR3 length: 16 residues. CDR3 nucleotide sequence: TGTGCCAGCAGCTTGGTGGGGACTAGCGGGAGCGGTGAGCAGTTCTTC. Amino acid sequence: CASSLVGTSGSGEQFF.

Turning to this clone: This same CDR3 is encoded by further DNA sequences in the sample. The rearrangement joins TRBV12-3 or TRBV12-4 to TRBJ1-1; tentatively, D is TRBD1 (6 bases). The CDR3 spans 13 residues. Trimming left V 6 bases short and J 3 bases short, with 11 bases between. For the CDR3, the DNA is TGTGCCAGCAGCCTGACAGGAGACACTGAAGCTTTCTTT. This translates into CASSLTGDTEAFF.

CDR3 in amino acids: CASSFQQGLGNSPLHF. The CDR3 DNA reads as TGTGCCAGCAGTTTTCAACAGGGATTGGGGAATTCACCCCTCCACTTT. The V gene is TRBV6-2 or TRBV6-3, the J gene TRBJ1-6; TRBD1 is a possible D gene (6 bases). The length of the CDR3 is 16 residues. Germline V gene lookup returns CDR1 MNHEY and CDR2 SVGEGT. V was clipped by 4 bases and J by 7 bases, with 17 bases between them.

This chain uses TRBV28 with TRBJ2-7; 11 bases agree with TRBD2. J gave up 5 bases and V 6 bases, and 6 bases lay outside the gene matches. This CDR3 spans 14 amino acids. CDR1 and CDR2 (germline): MDHEN, SYDVKM. CDR3 region: CASSASGRLHEQYF. The CDR3 nucleotides read TGTGCCAGCAGCGCTAGCGGGAGGCTCCACGAGCAGTACTTC.

The chain carries TRBV4-1 and TRBJ2-5; 10 bases agree with TRBD1. V lost 3 bases, J lost 3 bases, and 4 bases stayed unmatched. This CDR3 region has 15 residues. The V gene's germline CDR1 is MGHRA and CDR2 YSYEKL. The CDR3 DNA is TGCGCCAGCAGCCAGCGGACAGGGGGAGAAGAGACCCAGTACTTC. Amino acid sequence: CASSQRTGGEETQYF.

The DNA for the CDR3 is TGTGCCAGCGGGTTACTAGCGCTAGAGACCCAGTACTTC. This translates into CASGLLALETQYF. The genes are TRBV2 and TRBJ2-5; 7 bases agree with TRBD2. Germline CDR1 and CDR2: SNHLY and FYNNEI. This CDR3 comprises 13 residues. Germline trimming cut 8 bases from V and 4 bases from J; bases unmatched to any gene: 7.

The chain couples TRBV7-2 to TRBJ1-2, with 7 bases fitting TRBD1. The germline V gene encodes CDR1 SGHTA and CDR2 FQGNSA. V dropped 5 bases and J dropped 8; count of bases not matched to a gene: 11. The CDR3 length is 14 residues. For the CDR3, the DNA is TGTGCCAGCAGCAGAAACACAGGGGATTGGGGCTACACCTTC. Translating gives CASSRNTGDWGYTF.

The chain joins TRBV1 to TRBJ2-7; the table's D call of TRBD2 was not tested on the DNA. TRBV1 constitutes a pseudogene. The CDR3 is made up of 16 amino acids. The CDR3 DNA reads as TGCACCAGCAGCCATGAGCGCCTTGCCGTCTCCTACGAGCAGTACTTC. This translates into CTSSHERLAVSYEQYF.

This clone was counted between two and nine times. The chain joins TRBV4-2 to TRBJ2-7; tentatively, D is TRBD2 (6 bases). CDR3 length: 16 amino acids. Trimming left V 0 bases short and J 2 bases short, with 14 bases between. Germline V gene data show CDR1 as LGHNA and CDR2 as YNFKEQ. CDR3: CASSQDYREWPYEQYF. CDR3 in DNA: TGTGCCAGCAGCCAAGATTACCGGGAGTGGCCCTACGAGCAGTACTTC.

V is TRBV27 and J is TRBJ2-7, with 14 bases identical to TRBD2. The trim removed 6 bases at V and 2 bases at J, leaving 6 bases unmatched. This CDR3 contains 16 residues. CDR1 and CDR2 from the germline V gene are MNHEY and SMNVEV (reference sequence). The CDR3 spells CASRAGLAGETYEQYF. For the CDR3, the DNA is TGTGCCAGCAGGGCGGGACTAGCGGGAGAAACCTACGAGCAGTACTTC.

The CDR3 sequence is CAISESGYTPQYEQYF. CDR3 DNA sequence: TGTGCCATCAGTGAGTCCGGTTACACTCCACAGTACGAGCAGTACTTC. The chain recombines TRBV10-3 with TRBJ2-7; D ambiguous. The CDR3 extends over 16 amino acids. Trimming removed 0 bases at V and 4 bases at J, with 16 bases between. Germline V CDR1 and CDR2: ENHRY, SYGVKD.

The CDR3 nucleotides are TGTGCCAGCAGCCAAGATCTTGTCTCGTCTGGGCTTAGCAATCAGCCCCAGCATTTT. This gives the protein CASSQDLVSSGLSNQPQHF. The V and J genes are TRBV4-2 and TRBJ1-5, with unresolved D. This CDR3 spans 19 amino acids. Germline V gene sequence: CDR1 LGHNA, CDR2 YNFKEQ. Trimming cost V 0 bases and J 0 bases, with 18 bases left between them.

This clone appeared a single time. Written as DNA, the CDR3 is TGTGCCAGCAGCTCGGCGTTTACAACAGGCTCAACTCCCTATGGCTACACCTTC. This sequence encodes CASSSAFTTGSTPYGYTF. The chain is built from TRBV5-6 and TRBJ1-2; D may be TRBD1 (5 bases). This CDR3 contains 18 residues. Germline-derived CDR1 and CDR2 are SGHDT and YYEEEE. Trimming took off 3 bases at V and 4 bases at J, with 25 bases between the two ends.

V is TRBV10-3 and J is TRBJ2-7, with D uncertain. The ends were cut back, 4 bases at V and 4 bases at J, with 14 bases in the middle. The CDR3 is made up of 14 amino acids. CDR1 is ENHRY, CDR2 SYGVKD, per germline. DNA for the CDR3: TGTGCCATCAGTGGCCCGACCCCCGGGTACGAGCAGTACTTC. This gives the protein CAISGPTPGYEQYF.

This clone was detected only once. The CDR3: CASSPFGLDNEQFF. In nucleotides, the CDR3 is TGTGCCAGCAGCCCCTTCGGACTAGACAATGAGCAGTTCTTC. The chain employs TRBV7-9 and TRBJ2-1, with 7 positions matching TRBD2. The germline gives CDR1 SEHNR, CDR2 FQNEAQ (reference sequence). The CDR3 has 14 amino acids. V was clipped by 5 bases and J by 5 bases; unmatched bases: 6.

This clone was seen once. The chain employs TRBV7-9 and TRBJ1-2; 7 bases align to TRBD1. This CDR3 contains 14 residues. Trimming at V came to 5 bases and at J to 5 bases, leaving 8 bases not matched to a gene. Per the germline V gene, CDR1 is SEHNR and CDR2 is FQNEAQ (reference sequence). The CDR3 loop reads CASSTRGFGYGYTF. The DNA for the CDR3 is TGTGCCAGCAGCACCAGGGGGTTTGGGTATGGCTACACCTTC. Full variable domain (remainder filled in from reference TRBV7-9 and TRBJ1-2): DTGVSQNPRHKITKRGQNVTFRCDPISEHNRLYWYRQTLGQGPEFLTYFQNEAQLEKSRLLSDRFSAERPKGSFSTLEIQRTEQGDSAMYLCASSTRGFGYGYTFGSGTRLTVV.

The chain combines TRBV2 with TRBJ2-1, with D perhaps TRBD1 (6 bases). CDR3 size: 15 residues. Germline-derived CDR1 and CDR2 are SNHLY and FYNNEI. Trimming took 5 bases from V and 2 from J, leaving 13 bases between them. The DNA for the CDR3 is TGTGCCAGCAGTTACCTGGACAGTCCCTACAATGAGCAGTTCTTC. It codes for CASSYLDSPYNEQFF.

The J gene is TRBJ2-7, the V gene TRBV7-2, with a tentative D call TRBD2 (5 bases). Germline CDR1 is SGHTA and CDR2 is FQGNSA. V gave up 0 bases and J gave up 3 bases, with 15 bases separating them. The CDR3 runs 16 residues. The CDR3 protein is CASSLAGLATDYEQYF. The CDR3 region has the DNA TGTGCCAGCAGCTTAGCGGGTTTAGCGACGGACTACGAGCAGTACTTC. The full variable domain, rest sourced from reference TRBV7-2 and TRBJ2-7, is GAGVSQSPSNKVTEKGKDVELRCDPISGHTALYWYRQSLGQGLEFLIYFQGNSAPDKSGLPSDRFSAERTGGSVSTLTIQRTQQEDSAVYLCASSLAGLATDYEQYFGPGTRLTVT.

This clone has only one observation. In the same sample, other DNA sequences code for this CDR3. DNA of the CDR3: TGTGCCAGCAGTTTAACCGGGACAGGGGGGTACGAGCAGTACTTC. It is translated as CASSLTGTGGYEQYF. The chain combines TRBV27 with TRBJ2-7; 11 nucleotides match TRBD1. This CDR3 contains 15 residues. Germline CDR1 and CDR2: MNHEY and SMNVEV (reference sequence). The V gene end was trimmed by 2 bases and the J gene end by 4 bases; junction bases not matched to a gene: 4.

Here the CDR3 DNA reads TGTGCCATCAGTGGTACCCTAGCGGGATACACAGATACGCAGTATTTT. Amino acid sequence: CAISGTLAGYTDTQYF. This sequence joins TRBV10-3 and TRBJ2-3, with TRBD2 matching over 9 bases. CDR1 is ENHRY and CDR2 is SYGVKD in the germline V gene. Unmatched junction bases numbered 7, after V lost 4 bases and J lost 2 bases. The length of the CDR3 is 16 residues.

The chain carries TRBV19 and TRBJ1-2; weak D call: TRBD1 (5 bases). Trimming took 3 bases from V and 6 from J, leaving 17 bases between them. The germline V gene encodes CDR1 LNHDA and CDR2 SQIVND (reference sequence). This CDR3 contains 15 residues. The CDR3 protein is CASSMGQSTRHGYTF. CDR3 nucleotide sequence: TGTGCCAGTAGTATGGGGCAGTCAACACGCCATGGCTACACCTTC.

The chain joins TRBV9 to TRBJ2-1, with 7 positions matching TRBD2. J lost 4 bases, V lost 3 bases, and 10 bases had no gene match. Germline V gene data show CDR1 as SGDLS and CDR2 as YYNGEE. This CDR3 region has 16 residues. The CDR3 loop reads CASSALAAVTYNEQFF. The CDR3 DNA reads as TGTGCCAGCAGCGCCCTAGCGGCGGTGACGTACAATGAGCAGTTCTTC.

The rearrangement uses TRBV19 and TRBJ2-5, with 10 bases lining up with TRBD2. V was pared by 4 bases and J by 5 bases, with 7 bases of the junction left unmatched. This CDR3 is 15 amino acids long. Germline CDR1 and CDR2: LNHDA and SQIVND (reference sequence). The CDR3 loop reads CASSTLAGEWETQYF. CDR3 nucleotide sequence: TGTGCCAGTAGTACTCTAGCGGGAGAGTGGGAGACCCAGTACTTC.

The chain links TRBV5-1 to TRBJ2-5; TRBD1 matches at 7 bases. J lost 1 base, V lost 2 bases, and 5 bases had no gene match. CDR1 is SGHRS and CDR2 is YFSETQ in the germline V gene. The CDR3 is 15 residues long. CDR3 sequence reads: CASSFGRGIQETQYF. Here the CDR3 DNA reads TGCGCCAGCAGCTTCGGCAGGGGGATCCAAGAGACCCAGTACTTC.

The V call is TRBV27, the J call TRBJ2-1; TRBD2 matches at 12 bases. J lost 4 bases, V lost 5 bases, and 6 bases had no gene match. Germline CDR1 MNHEY, CDR2 SMNVEV (reference sequence). The CDR3 totals 16 residues. The DNA of the CDR3 is TGTGCCAGCAGTACCAGACTAGCGGGGGAGTACAATGAGCAGTTCTTC. It is translated as CASSTRLAGEYNEQFF.

This chain uses TRBV19 with TRBJ2-5; tentative D call: TRBD2 (6 bases). Germline V gene sequence: CDR1 LNHDA, CDR2 SQIVND (reference sequence). Trimming pared 4 bases from V and 3 bases from J, leaving 15 bases between. The CDR3 spans 15 residues. DNA of the CDR3: TGTGCCAGTAGTAGAGGGGACTGGAATGAAGAGACCCAGTACTTC. It specifies CASSRGDWNEETQYF.

The chain carries TRBV7-2 and TRBJ2-5; weak D call: TRBD2 (5 bases). Trimming left V 5 bases short and J 4 bases short, with 17 bases between. Germline V gene sequence: CDR1 SGHTA, CDR2 FQGNSA. The CDR3 loop spans 15 amino acids. CDR3 amino acids: CASSKGGLGGETQYF. In DNA, the CDR3 is TGTGCCAGCAGCAAAGGAGGTTTGGGCGGAGAGACCCAGTACTTC.

The V and J genes are TRBV18 and TRBJ2-1, with 8 bases that match TRBD2. The CDR3 runs to 15 residues. V was pared by 3 bases and J by 4 bases, with 5 bases of the junction left unmatched. The germline V gene encodes CDR1 KGHSH and CDR2 LQKENI. The CDR3 reads CASSPAGGLYNEQFF. The CDR3 nucleotides read TGTGCCAGCTCACCTGCGGGAGGTTTATACAATGAGCAGTTCTTC.

The rearrangement links TRBV7-2 to TRBJ1-4; D not certain. Germline V CDR1 and CDR2: SGHTA, FQGNSA. The V end was cut by 1 base, the J end by 8 bases, with 11 bases between. The CDR3 is made up of 14 amino acids. This chain's CDR3 is CASSLGPTEEKLFF. CDR3 nucleotides: TGTGCCAGCAGCTTAGGGCCAACCGAAGAAAAACTGTTTTTT.

The J gene is TRBJ1-6, the V gene TRBV11-2; D may be TRBD1 (6 bases). V gave up 5 bases and J gave up 9 bases, with 14 bases separating them. Germline-derived CDR1 and CDR2 are SGHAT and FQNNGV. The CDR3 runs to 14 residues. The CDR3 DNA follows: TGTGCCAGCAGCCCAGGGGTCTGGGTTTCACCCCTCCACTTT. Its protein product is CASSPGVWVSPLHF.

V and J are TRBV3-1 (or the pseudogene TRBV3-2) and TRBJ2-2, with TRBD2 identical over 11 bases. V gave up 0 bases and J gave up 1 base; unmatched junction bases: 4. The CDR3 length is 18 residues. Germline V gives CDR1 LGHDT, CDR2 YNNKEL (reference sequence). The CDR3, as DNA: TGTGCCAGCAGCCAAGATTCTAGCGGGAGGCGGAACACCGGGGAGCTGTTTTTT. Its translation: CASSQDSSGRRNTGELFF.

The chain links TRBV27 to TRBJ2-7, with 10 nucleotides matching TRBD2. Trimming at V came to 0 bases and at J to 4 bases, leaving 6 bases not matched to a gene. CDR1 is MNHEY and CDR2 is SMNVEV in the germline V gene (reference sequence). The CDR3 has 16 residues. The CDR3 region is CASSLSPGLAAYEQYF. The CDR3 DNA reads TGTGCCAGCAGTTTATCGCCAGGACTAGCGGCTTACGAGCAGTACTTC.